This entry describes one T cell receptor (beta chain). These data come from a study of CD8 T cells in Susac syndrome. The CDR3 is 18 amino acids. The J segment lost 3 bases and the V segment lost 3 bases, leaving 17 bases of the junction unmatched. Germline values: CDR1 DFQATT, CDR2 SNEGSKA (reference sequence). Random hexamers were used to reverse transcribe the RNA input (about 0.5 to 1 ug). immunoSEQ multiplex PCR amplified TCR beta CDR3 across 54 Vbeta, 13 Jbeta. TCRdb re-called the immunoSEQ multiplex PCR reads through MiXCR, storing one row per CDR3 protein. The profile covers about 200,000 distinct CDR3 sequences, with over 90% appearing a single time and about 0.087% taken by the ten largest. Sequencing targeted TCR beta in blood CD8+ and CD4+ T cells. The patients who served as multiple sclerosis controls were treatment-naive and had stable or active relapsing-remitting disease that fulfilled the revised McDonald criteria.

The chain couples TRBV20-1 to TRBJ1-2; TRBD1 matches 9 bases. This TCR derives from a human donor with multiple sclerosis. Input material: CD4+ T cells from PBMCs. The CDR3 region has the DNA TGCAGTGCTAGCAAAGTCTCCCTACCGACAGGGGGTTACTATGGCTACACCTTC. Its translation: CSASKVSLPTGGYYGYTF.